This note documents a single TCR beta chain sequence. Assay used: immunoSEQ multiplex PCR; TCRdb lists only in-frame clones, some missing. The table shows about 14,000 clones, with 55% to 75% occurring only once. The sample originates from a study of cytotoxic CD8 clonotypes in ibrutinib-treated CLL. With 8 bases removed from V and 1 base from J, the gap between germline ends came to 8 bases. The CDR3 has 12 residues. Germline values: CDR1 SEHNR, CDR2 FQNEAQ (reference sequence). This chain joins TRBV7-9 and TRBJ1-1; D not resolved. The receptor's source is a human donor with chronic lymphocytic leukemia. Sequenced here: PBMCs, sampled before ibrutinib treatment. The CDR3 coding sequence is TGTGCCAGCGGAGCCGGGAACACTGAAGCTTTCTTT. This codes for CASGAGNTEAFF.